Below, 32 T cell receptor beta chains from the same sample are listed, as sequenced in a study of vaccination effects on CD4 cells after COVID-19. The culture ran for roughly 10 days before CD4+ T cells were isolated. These TCRs' antigens remain unknown. Data came from immunoSEQ multiplex PCR; TCRdb stores just in-frame clones and leaves some out. The repertoire holds 70,000 to 85,000 clones, with 75% to 80% as singletons. The sequences come from CD4+ T cells from PBMCs cultured without peptide, collected before COVID-19 vaccination. The receptors were gathered from a human donor who received a COVID-19 vaccine.

The genes are TRBV24-1 and TRBJ2-2; tentative D call: TRBD1 (5 bases). In germline, CDR1 is KGHDR, CDR2 SFDVKD. This CDR3 region has 14 residues. The V end lost 5 bases, the J end lost 3 bases, and 9 bases lay between the germline ends. Here the CDR3 reads CATSARGDTGELFF. In DNA form, the CDR3 reads TGTGCCACCAGTGCAAGGGGTGACACCGGGGAGCTGTTTTTT.

This chain joins TRBV5-1 and TRBJ2-7, with D unresolved. Trimming removed 0 bases at V and 3 bases at J, with 7 bases between. Germline assignment: CDR1 SGHRS and CDR2 YFSETQ. The CDR3 extends over 13 amino acids. DNA for the CDR3: TGCGCCAGCAGCTTGGCCGACGGCTACGAGCAGTACGTC. Its translation: CASSLADGYEQYV.

The sample holds one count of this clone. The V gene is TRBV28, the J gene TRBJ2-7; 8 nucleotides line up with TRBD2. The V segment lost 10 bases and the J segment 0 bases; nucleotides outside the gene matches: 8. Germline lookup yields CDR1 MDHEN and CDR2 SYDVKM. The CDR3 length is 14 residues. The CDR3 DNA reads TGTGCCACCCTTAGCGGGGCCAGCTCCTACGAGCAGTACGTC. It encodes CATLSGASSYEQYV.

This clone was counted between two and nine times. The V call is TRBV7-2, the J call TRBJ1-1; a weak D match, TRBD1 (5 bases). CDR3 size: 14 residues. Germline loops: CDR1 SGHTA, CDR2 FQGNSA. V was trimmed by 5 bases and J by 4 bases, leaving 14 bases between them. CDR3 bases: TGTGCCAGCAGCCCCGAGGGTAGGGGCACTGAAGCTTTCTTT. It codes for CASSPEGRGTEAFF.

V usage is TRBV6-5 and J usage is TRBJ1-1; TRBD1 might be the D (5 bases). Germline lookup yields CDR1 MNHEY and CDR2 SVGAGI. The CDR3 runs 14 residues. Trimming took 6 bases from V and 1 from J, leaving 12 bases between them. CDR3 DNA sequence: TGTGCCAGCAGCGCTCGAACAGGGAACACTGAAGCTTTCTTT. It specifies CASSARTGNTEAFF.

The chain is built from TRBV5-1 and TRBJ2-1; D is perhaps TRBD1 (6 bases). This CDR3 is 14 amino acids long. The germline V gene has CDR1 SGHRS and CDR2 YFSETQ. Trimming cost V 4 bases and J 0 bases, with 8 bases left between them. The CDR3 protein is CASSRTASYNEQFF. The CDR3 coding sequence is TGCGCCAGCAGCCGGACAGCCTCCTACAATGAGCAGTTCTTC.

The chain joins TRBV6-5 to TRBJ1-1; tentative D call: TRBD1 (6 bases). Trimming stripped 2 bases from V and 1 base from J, with 11 bases between. The CDR3 sequence is 15 residues long. CDR1 MNHEY and CDR2 SVGAGI come from the germline V gene. This CDR3 is CASSYEGGGNTEAFF. The CDR3 DNA reads TGTGCCAGCAGTTACGAGGGAGGGGGGAACACTGAAGCTTTCTTT.

The V call is TRBV6-5, the J call TRBJ1-2; D uncertain. V lost 2 bases, J lost 6 bases, and 13 bases lay in between. The length of the CDR3 is 14 residues. Germline assignment: CDR1 MNHEY and CDR2 SVGAGI. The CDR3 sequence: CASSYTSLLDGYTF. CDR3 coding DNA: TGTGCCAGCAGTTACACCTCCCTCCTTGATGGCTACACCTTC.

This rearrangement joins TRBV7-2 to TRBJ1-1; tentatively, D is TRBD1 (5 bases). The CDR3 is 15 residues long. The germline CDR1 and CDR2 sequences are SGHTA and FQGNSA. Trimming cost V 3 bases and J 1 base, with 12 bases left between them. CDR3 sequence: CASSLFHQGNTEAFF. CDR3 sequence (DNA): TGTGCCAGCAGCTTGTTTCATCAGGGGAACACTGAAGCTTTCTTT.

The CDR3 DNA reads as TGCAGCGTTATCGACAGGAATGAAAAACTGTTTTTT. Translated: CSVIDRNEKLFF. J is TRBJ1-4 and V is TRBV29-1, with D possibly being TRBD1 (6 bases). Germline V lookup: CDR1 SQVTM, CDR2 ANQGSEA. The ends were cut back, 5 bases at V and 5 bases at J, with 9 bases in the middle. This CDR3 is built from 12 residues.

This clone was seen once. J is TRBJ2-6 and V is TRBV7-2, with D unclear. V shed 1 base and J shed 1 base, with 14 bases lying between them. Germline V gene lookup returns CDR1 SGHTA and CDR2 FQGNSA. This CDR3 is 18 amino acids long. DNA of the CDR3: TGTGCCAGCAGCTTAGTAGGTCCTGGGGTTTCTGGGGCCAACGTCCTGACTTTC. It yields the protein CASSLVGPGVSGANVLTF.

The rearrangement links TRBV6-1 to TRBJ2-3; D might be TRBD1 (6 bases). The CDR3 length is 15 residues. With 3 bases removed from V and 6 bases from J, the gap between germline ends came to 16 bases. CDR1 and CDR2 from the germline V gene are MNHNS and SASEGT. This chain's CDR3 is CASSDPGTTIDTQYF. CDR3 DNA: TGTGCCAGCAGTGACCCCGGGACAACCATCGATACGCAGTATTTT.

V and J are TRBV5-6 and TRBJ2-5; D is possibly TRBD1 or TRBD2 (5 bases each). The CDR3 runs to 14 residues. Germline V CDR1 and CDR2: SGHDT, YYEEEE. V shed 2 bases and J shed 2 bases, with 10 bases lying between them. This CDR3 reads CASSFGTEQETQYF. The CDR3, as DNA: TGTGCCAGCAGCTTCGGGACGGAACAAGAGACCCAGTACTTC. The full variable domain, completed using reference TRBV5-6 and TRBJ2-5, is DAGVTQSPTHLIKTRGQQVTLRCSPKSGHDTVSWYQQALGQGPQFIFQYYEEEERQRGNFPDRFSGHQFPNYSSELNVNALLLGDSALYLCASSFGTEQETQYFGPGTRLLVL.

This chain connects TRBV24-1 to TRBJ2-5, with D perhaps being TRBD1 or TRBD2 (5 bases each). The V end was cut by 3 bases, the J end by 5 bases, with 12 bases between. The CDR3 sequence is 14 residues long. Per the germline V gene, CDR1 is KGHDR and CDR2 is SFDVKD. This chain's CDR3 is CATSDGRDVETQYF. The CDR3 nucleotides read TGTGCCACCAGTGATGGCCGGGACGTGGAGACCCAGTACTTC.

This clone appeared a few times. This rearrangement joins TRBV5-1 to TRBJ2-4; 8 bases match TRBD2. The CDR3 covers 14 residues. The ends lost 3 bases at V and 7 bases at J; junction bases unmatched: 6. Germline CDR1 SGHRS, CDR2 YFSETQ. The CDR3 spells CASSSERGPNIQYF. In DNA form, the CDR3 reads TGCGCCAGCAGCTCGGAGCGGGGGCCGAACATTCAGTACTTC.

V gene TRBV6-6 combines with J gene TRBJ1-3, with TRBD1 identical over 9 bases. V was pared by 5 bases and J by 2 bases, with 4 bases of the junction left unmatched. This CDR3 spans 15 amino acids. From germline, CDR1 is MNHNY and CDR2 SVGAGI (reference sequence). CDR3 DNA: TGTGCCAGCAGTCGGGACAGGGACACTGGAAACACCATATATTTT. Translated: CASSRDRDTGNTIYF.

This clone was seen only a few times. This chain uses TRBV27 with TRBJ1-4; 8 nucleotides align to TRBD1. The CDR3 is 15 amino acids. With V trimmed by 6 bases and J by 7 bases, 10 bases remained unmatched. The germline CDR1 and CDR2 sequences are MNHEY and SMNVEV (reference sequence). The CDR3 coding sequence is TGTGCCAGCAGCGAACACGGGACAGGCGGTGAAAAACTGTTTTTT. Encoded protein: CASSEHGTGGEKLFF.

J is TRBJ2-5 and V is TRBV7-6, with TRBD1 matching 9 bases. V trimming: 0 bases; J trimming: 4 bases; junction bases outside the gene matches: 6. Germline CDR1 reads SGHVS; CDR2 reads FNYEAQ. The CDR3 has 16 amino acids. The CDR3 DNA reads as TGTGCCAGCAGCTTAGCCCCCATGACAGGGGGAGAGACCCAGTACTTC. This encodes CASSLAPMTGGETQYF.

This chain's CDR3 is CASSRSKQETQYF. The DNA of the CDR3 is TGTGCCAGCAGCCGCAGTAAACAAGAGACCCAGTACTTC. The chain uses TRBV11-3 and TRBJ2-5; unclear D gene. The CDR3 has 13 amino acids. In germline, CDR1 is SGHNT, CDR2 YENEEA. V lost 5 bases, J lost 2 bases, and 9 bases lay in between.

In its sample, this clone was seen once. The chain joins TRBV10-3 to TRBJ2-2; either TRBD1 or TRBD2 may fit D (5 bases each). Germline CDR1 and CDR2: ENHRY and SYGVKD. V dropped 5 bases and J dropped 5 bases, with 12 bases sitting between them. The CDR3 has 14 residues. The DNA for the CDR3 is TGTGCCATCAGTCGGGACGTGACGACCGGGGAGCTGTTTTTT. It codes for CAISRDVTTGELFF.

The chain carries TRBV5-1 and TRBJ1-5, with D perhaps matching TRBD1 (5 bases). CDR1 is SGHRS, CDR2 YFSETQ, per germline. The CDR3 totals 14 residues. V was clipped by 4 bases and J by 1 base, with 9 bases between them. CDR3 region: CASSPGGSNQPQHF. CDR3 in DNA: TGCGCCAGCAGCCCCGGGGGGAGCAATCAGCCCCAGCATTTT.

The chain has TRBV6-4 and TRBJ2-7, with 7 bases aligning to TRBD1. This CDR3 contains 14 residues. Trimming removed 4 bases from V and 4 bases from J; junction bases left unmatched: 7. Per germline, CDR1 MRHNA and CDR2 SNTAGT. CDR3 amino acids: CASSAVKQGYEQYV. The CDR3 coding sequence is TGTGCCAGCAGTGCCGTAAAACAGGGGTACGAGCAGTACGTC.

This clone was seen more than once but under ten times. The genes are TRBV19 and TRBJ1-5; 12 nucleotides align to TRBD1. V lost 11 bases, J lost 5 bases, and 10 bases stayed unmatched. This CDR3 region has 15 residues. Germline values: CDR1 LNHDA, CDR2 SQIVND (reference sequence). The CDR3: CAVGTGGLPHQPQHF. The DNA for the CDR3 is TGTGCCGTCGGGACAGGGGGCCTTCCTCATCAGCCCCAGCATTTT.

The chain uses TRBV7-2 and TRBJ1-1, with D possibly being TRBD1 (5 bases). Trimming cost V 5 bases and J 4 bases, with 11 bases left between them. The CDR3 totals 13 residues. Germline CDR1 is SGHTA and CDR2 is FQGNSA. Here the CDR3 DNA reads TGTGCCAGCAGCCGCGACAGAGGCACTGAAGCTTTCTTT. Translation: CASSRDRGTEAFF.

In DNA, the CDR3 is TGTGCCACCAGTGATTCCCGCCCGATTAGTTACTCCGGGGAGCTGTTTTTT. Residues: CATSDSRPISYSGELFF. J is TRBJ2-2 and V is TRBV24-1; no firm D call. V lost 2 bases and J 6 bases, leaving 18 bases between the germline ends. Germline CDR1 is KGHDR and CDR2 is SFDVKD. The CDR3 extends over 17 amino acids.

This chain links TRBV7-2 with TRBJ2-7, with TRBD2 as a possible D gene (6 bases). Germline assignment: CDR1 SGHTA and CDR2 FQGNSA. The CDR3 consists of 14 residues. V lost 1 base, J lost 3 bases, and 10 bases lay in between. Here the CDR3 reads CASSLGFGGYEQYV. The CDR3 DNA sequence: TGTGCCAGCAGCTTAGGGTTCGGGGGCTACGAGCAGTACGTC.

This clone has a handful of counts. The V and J genes are TRBV5-1 and TRBJ2-2; no reliable D call. Trimming took 0 bases from V and 5 from J, leaving 8 bases between them. Looked up from germline, CDR1 is SGHRS and CDR2 is YFSETQ. CDR3 length: 14 amino acids. The CDR3 loop is CASSLAQGTGELFF. CDR3 DNA: TGCGCCAGCAGCTTGGCCCAAGGGACCGGGGAGCTGTTTTTT.

This chain joins TRBV5-6 and TRBJ2-2; the D gene could be TRBD1 or TRBD2 (5 bases each). This CDR3 is 15 amino acids long. V was shortened by 0 bases and J by 10 bases, with 16 bases between the two germline ends. Germline CDR1 reads SGHDT; CDR2 reads YYEEEE. The CDR3 bases are TGTGCCAGCAGCTTGGCCGGGACCTCTCGAGAGGAGCTGTTTTTT. This encodes CASSLAGTSREELFF.

This chain joins TRBV15 and TRBJ1-1, with D perhaps TRBD1 (5 bases). Trimming removed 1 base from V and 3 bases from J, with 9 bases in between. Germline V gives CDR1 LNHNV, CDR2 YYDKDF (reference sequence). The CDR3 runs to 14 residues. The CDR3 loop reads CATSRGVGDTEAFF. The DNA of the CDR3 is TGTGCCACCAGCAGAGGGGTAGGGGACACTGAAGCTTTCTTT.

This clone came up once. The CDR3 DNA reads TGCGCCAGCAGTGATTCCGTGGGTCGGGAGACCCAGTACTTC. It codes for CASSDSVGRETQYF. This sequence joins TRBV10-1 and TRBJ2-5; D gene ambiguous. This CDR3 spans 14 amino acids. CDR1 and CDR2 from the germline V gene are WNHNN and SYGVQD (reference sequence). V lost 3 bases to trimming and J lost 5 bases, with 13 bases between them.

The rearrangement uses TRBV6-1 and TRBJ1-5; a weak D match, TRBD1 (5 bases). Germline lookup yields CDR1 MNHNS and CDR2 SASEGT. Trimming removed 2 bases at V and 3 bases at J, with 11 bases between. The CDR3 length is 15 residues. CDR3 region: CASSERGRVNQPQHF. The DNA of the CDR3 is TGTGCCAGCAGTGAAAGGGGCAGAGTCAATCAGCCCCAGCATTTT.

This clone was seen a handful of times. The rearrangement uses TRBV28 and TRBJ1-5, with 7 bases fitting TRBD1. In germline, CDR1 is MDHEN, CDR2 SYDVKM. Trimming removed 5 bases from V and 3 bases from J; junction bases left unmatched: 7. The CDR3 spans 15 residues. The CDR3 spells CASSGRDSLNQPQHF. In nucleotides, the CDR3 is TGTGCCAGCAGTGGACGGGACAGCCTCAATCAGCCCCAGCATTTT.